Sequencing of this T cell receptor (beta chain) was carried out in a study of blood T cell repertoires in COVID-19. The wider study: Spain, Italy and the United States supplied samples that represented acute and convalescent COVID-19. PBMCs, B-cell-depleted T cells, or T cells were the source of the cDNA or gDNA that made up the material.

For this clone: The same CDR3 also results from other DNA sequences found in this sample.

In the original workflow: Reference gene primer amplification gave estimated nucleated cell counts. Clones were read by immunoSEQ multiplex PCR, and TCRdb kept only the in-frame ones, dropping some. The V and J calls and clone size come from that table; D and trimming were worked out from the DNA. Among approximately 25,000 clones listed, 90% to 95% were seen once. Trimming took off 4 bases at V and 4 bases at J, with 12 bases between the two ends. CDR1 is SGDLS, CDR2 YYNGEE, per germline. The CDR3 covers 15 residues. Sequencing was done on a sample of peripheral blood. This receptor was taken from a man in his 70s with active COVID-19. The gene calls are TRBV9 and TRBJ1-6, with D possibly being TRBD1 (5 bases). CDR3 sequence reads: CASSSGDGYNSPLHF. CDR3 coding DNA: TGTGCCAGCAGCTCGGGGGACGGGTATAATTCACCCCTCCACTTT.